This TCR beta chain appears in the sequencing data of a study of cytomegalovirus exposure and HLA in healthy donors. Whole-study results and caveats: A classifier reportedly called cytomegalovirus status with high sensitivity and specificity. In a later analysis, first-cohort TCR clusters were found to tend to co-occur in the 90 to 150 validation repertoires.

A note on this clone: Antigen: not known.

Produced via immunoSEQ multiplex PCR; TCRdb's table is partial and in-frame only. The sample shows some 150,000 clones, about 89% of them seen only once. Germline V gene lookup returns CDR1 LNHDA and CDR2 SQIVND (reference sequence). The CDR3 spans 14 residues. J lost 0 bases, V lost 11 bases, and 9 bases had no gene match. The clonotype was recovered from a man younger than 35 in good health and CMV-seropositive. The chain combines TRBV19 with TRBJ2-7; 8 bases are a match to TRBD1. The sequenced material came from PBMCs. The CDR3 reads CAVKDRANSYEQYF. CDR3 nucleotides: TGTGCCGTTAAGGACAGGGCGAACTCCTACGAGCAGTACTTC.